The 28 T cell receptor beta chains below come from one sample, sequenced in a study of cytomegalovirus exposure and HLA in healthy donors (dated by TCRdb to the late 2010s). The library relied on the immunoSEQ multiplex PCR assay. For the multiplex PCR, a mixture combining 60 forward primers for TCR Vbeta segments and 13 reverse primers for TCR Jbeta segments was used. TCRdb retrieved this table from immuneACCESS and kept in-frame rearrangements only. Not all clones are present; in checked studies, unresolved V genes account for under half, and no reason is known for the remainder. The sample records 100,000 or so clones, roughly 69% of which are singletons. The ten largest clones add up to 5% to 6.5% of the sample. Material: PBMCs. These receptor sequences come from a woman between 25 and 40 years old in good health and CMV-seronegative.

This clone was found a few times. V is TRBV5-1 and J is TRBJ1-6; possible D gene TRBD1, 6 bases. With 0 bases removed from V and 7 bases from J, the gap between germline ends came to 14 bases. Germline assignment: CDR1 SGHRS and CDR2 YFSETQ. The CDR3 runs 16 residues. The CDR3 DNA sequence: TGCGCCAGCAGCTTGGGGTCTGGACAGAAAAATTCACCCCTCCACTTT. Translation: CASSLGSGQKNSPLHF.

This chain uses TRBV5-4 with TRBJ2-5; D may be TRBD2 (5 bases). The CDR3 runs to 13 residues. The germline gives CDR1 SGHNT, CDR2 YYREEE (reference sequence). Trimming shortened V by 7 bases and J by 1 base, and 11 bases separated the two germline ends. This chain's CDR3 is CASSEGSQETQYF. DNA for the CDR3: TGTGCCAGCTCCGAGGGCTCCCAAGAGACCCAGTACTTC.

This clone was seen only a few times. V gene TRBV4-1 combines with J gene TRBJ1-1; D remains unclear. Trimming stripped 0 bases from V and 1 base from J, with 6 bases between. CDR1 is MGHRA, CDR2 YSYEKL, per germline. This CDR3 has 14 residues. The CDR3 is CASSQDFRNTEAFF. CDR3 sequence (DNA): TGCGCCAGCAGCCAAGATTTCAGGAACACTGAAGCTTTCTTT.

The chain links TRBV7-7 to TRBJ2-3; a possible D gene is TRBD1 (5 bases). The V end lost 0 bases, the J end lost 2 bases, and 6 bases lay between the germline ends. CDR1 is SSHAT, CDR2 FNYEAQ, per germline (reference sequence). There are 14 residues in the CDR3. Here the CDR3 reads CASSLATVTDTQYF. CDR3 nucleotide sequence: TGTGCCAGCAGCTTAGCGACAGTCACAGATACGCAGTATTTT. The full variable domain, completed using reference TRBV7-7 and TRBJ2-3, is GAGVSQSPRYKVTKRGQDVTLRCDPISSHATLYWYQQALGQGPEFLTYFNYEAQPDKSGLPSDRFSAERPEGSISTLTIQRTEQRDSAMYRCASSLATVTDTQYFGPGTRLTVL.

The chain has TRBV5-5 and TRBJ2-7; 11 positions agree with TRBD2. The V segment lost 2 bases and the J segment 7 bases; nucleotides outside the gene matches: 8. The germline V gene encodes CDR1 SGHKS and CDR2 YYEKEE (reference sequence). The CDR3 runs to 15 residues. The CDR3 loop reads CASSFQLAGVGEQYF. CDR3 nucleotides: TGTGCCAGCAGCTTCCAACTAGCGGGGGTTGGAGAGCAGTACTTC.

This clone has just a few counts. This sequence joins TRBV29-1 and TRBJ1-2, with D possibly matching TRBD1 (5 bases). CDR3 length: 14 residues. V lost 3 bases to trimming and J lost 6 bases, with 17 bases between them. Germline V lookup: CDR1 SQVTM, CDR2 ANQGSEA. CDR3 residues: CSVDSVQGRDGYTF. The CDR3 DNA reads as TGCAGCGTTGATAGTGTTCAGGGCAGGGATGGCTACACCTTC.

The J gene is TRBJ2-7, the V gene TRBV2, with D possibly TRBD2 on 6 matching bases. CDR3 size: 15 residues. Trimming removed 7 bases from V and 4 bases from J, with 20 bases in between. Germline V gene lookup returns CDR1 SNHLY and CDR2 FYNNEI. Written as DNA, the CDR3 is TGTGCCAGCACAGGACACTCAGCCCGGGGGTACGAGCAGTACTTC. Its protein product is CASTGHSARGYEQYF. Combining the CDR3 with reference TRBV2 and TRBJ2-7 gives the whole variable domain EPEVTQTPSHQVTQMGQEVILRCVPISNHLYFYWYRQILGQKVEFLVSFYNNEISEKSEIFDDQFSVERPDGSNFTLKIRSTKLEDSAMYFCASTGHSARGYEQYFGPGTRLTVT.

J is TRBJ1-5 and V is TRBV4-1; no clear D gene. Per germline, CDR1 MGHRA and CDR2 YSYEKL. V was trimmed by 0 bases and J by 4 bases, leaving 10 bases between them. This CDR3 comprises 15 residues. The CDR3: CASSQDVAINQPQHF. DNA of the CDR3: TGCGCCAGCAGCCAAGATGTGGCAATTAATCAGCCCCAGCATTTT.

This clone came up a few times. V usage is TRBV5-6 and J usage is TRBJ1-1; 7 bases line up with TRBD1. The CDR3 spans 14 residues. Germline-derived CDR1 and CDR2 are SGHDT and YYEEEE. V dropped 0 bases and J dropped 4; count of bases not matched to a gene: 3. The CDR3 reads CASSLVGDSTEAFF. CDR3 DNA sequence: TGTGCCAGCAGCTTGGTGGGGGACAGCACTGAAGCTTTCTTT.

This rearrangement joins TRBV28 to TRBJ2-3; 7 nucleotides line up with TRBD2. The V and J ends lost 6 bases and 2 bases, in that order; junction bases with no gene match: 5. The CDR3 is made up of 14 amino acids. The germline V gene encodes CDR1 MDHEN and CDR2 SYDVKM. DNA for the CDR3: TGTGCCAGCAGCCCTAGGGACTACACAGATACGCAGTATTTT. Translating it yields CASSPRDYTDTQYF.

This chain connects TRBV11-2 to TRBJ1-2; 7 bases map to TRBD1. The CDR3 runs to 16 residues. V lost 5 bases, J lost 1 base, and 10 bases stayed unmatched. Per germline, CDR1 SGHAT and CDR2 FQNNGV. The CDR3 DNA reads as TGTGCCAGCAGCCACCCCGGGACAGACCTTAACTATGGCTACACCTTC. Translation gives CASSHPGTDLNYGYTF. Filled out from reference TRBV11-2 and TRBJ1-2, the complete variable domain reads EAGVAQSPRYKIIEKRQSVAFWCNPISGHATLYWYQQILGQGPKLLIQFQNNGVVDDSQLPKDRFSAERLKGVDSTLKIQPAKLEDSAVYLCASSHPGTDLNYGYTFGSGTRLTVV.

The chain combines TRBV18 with TRBJ2-1; 7 nucleotides match TRBD1. Germline-derived CDR1 and CDR2 are KGHSH and LQKENI. This CDR3 contains 16 residues. V shed 3 bases, J shed 0 bases, and the junction held 5 bases outside the gene matches. The CDR3 DNA follows: TGTGCCAGCTCACCCCCTAACAGGGGCTCCTACAATGAGCAGTTCTTC. Translating gives CASSPPNRGSYNEQFF.

This clone was found once. The V call is TRBV27, the J call TRBJ2-7, with D uncertain. Germline CDR1 MNHEY, CDR2 SMNVEV (reference sequence). V shed 6 bases and J shed 1 base, with 10 bases lying between them. The CDR3 runs to 13 residues. CDR3: CASRSGQSYEQYF. For the CDR3, the DNA is TGTGCCAGCAGATCTGGGCAGTCCTACGAGCAGTACTTC.

The count of this clone is one. The rearrangement joins TRBV6-1 to TRBJ1-2, with 7 bases aligning to TRBD1. This CDR3 contains 13 residues. Unmatched junction bases numbered 4, after V lost 2 bases and J lost 7 bases. Per the germline V gene, CDR1 is MNHNS and CDR2 is SASEGT. CDR3 sequence (DNA): TGTGCCAGCAGTGAAAACAGGGGCGCTGGCTACACCTTC. Protein: CASSENRGAGYTF.

This clone was seen a handful of times. The chain is built from TRBV7-9 and TRBJ2-1; 14 nucleotides line up with TRBD2. CDR1 is SEHNR and CDR2 is FQNEAQ in the germline V gene (reference sequence). The CDR3 runs to 18 residues. V was pared by 4 bases and J by 8 bases, with 13 bases of the junction left unmatched. The CDR3 region is CASSSRTSGGLGNDEQFF. The CDR3 nucleotides read TGTGCCAGCAGCTCCCGGACTAGCGGGGGGTTAGGAAACGATGAGCAGTTCTTC.

This rearrangement joins TRBV10-1 to TRBJ2-3; a weak D match, TRBD2 (6 bases). Deletions cut 3 bases from V and 2 bases from J, with 12 bases between. This CDR3 comprises 15 residues. Germline CDR1 WNHNN, CDR2 SYGVQD (reference sequence). CDR3 bases: TGCGCCAGCAGTGATTCGGGACTTCTCACAGATACGCAGTATTTT. It translates to CASSDSGLLTDTQYF.

This clone was detected only a few times. V and J are TRBV7-2 and TRBJ1-6; TRBD1 matches at 9 bases. The V gene end was trimmed by 5 bases and the J gene end by 7 bases; junction bases not matched to a gene: 6. CDR1 is SGHTA and CDR2 is FQGNSA in the germline V gene. This CDR3 is 15 amino acids long. The CDR3 here is CASSPQTGGNSPLHF. The CDR3 region has the DNA TGTGCCAGCAGCCCCCAAACAGGGGGCAATTCACCCCTCCACTTT.

This rearrangement joins TRBV30 to TRBJ2-5; D uncertain. This CDR3 is 11 amino acids long. Germline CDR1 is GTSNPN and CDR2 is SVGIG (reference sequence). V dropped 3 bases and J dropped 11 bases, with 13 bases sitting between them. The CDR3 loop reads CAWRTEPEQYF. The DNA for the CDR3 is TGTGCCTGGAGAACCGAGCCGGAGCAGTACTTC.

This clone was picked up a small number of times. This rearrangement joins TRBV10-3 to TRBJ2-5; 9 bases match TRBD1. This CDR3 has 12 amino acids. Trimming removed 0 bases from V and 10 bases from J; junction bases left unmatched: 0. The germline CDR1 and CDR2 sequences are ENHRY and SYGVKD. CDR3 region: CAISESDRGQYF. The CDR3 DNA is TGTGCCATCAGTGAGTCGGACAGGGGCCAGTACTTC.

Only a few counts were recorded for this clone. The gene calls are TRBV5-1 and TRBJ1-1; 8 bases map to TRBD1. There are 14 residues in the CDR3. Trimming cost V 3 bases and J 4 bases; bases outside gene matches: 5. Looked up from germline, CDR1 is SGHRS and CDR2 is YFSETQ. This CDR3 reads CASSSATGGTEAFF. CDR3 coding DNA: TGCGCCAGCAGCTCAGCAACAGGGGGCACTGAAGCTTTCTTT.

This clone came up a few times. The chain joins TRBV9 to TRBJ2-1; tentatively, D is TRBD2 (5 bases). Germline-derived CDR1 and CDR2 are SGDLS and YYNGEE. Trimming removed 2 bases at V and 0 bases at J, with 6 bases between. This CDR3 region has 14 residues. CDR3 DNA sequence: TGTGCCAGCAGCGTGGACTCCTCCTACAATGAGCAGTTCTTC. Its translation is CASSVDSSYNEQFF.

The rearrangement links TRBV4-1 to TRBJ2-7, with 12 bases lining up with TRBD2. Trimming cost V 0 bases and J 4 bases; bases outside gene matches: 7. The CDR3 is 17 amino acids. From germline, CDR1 is MGHRA and CDR2 YSYEKL. The CDR3: CASSQDPTSGRSYEQYF. In DNA, the CDR3 is TGCGCCAGCAGCCAAGACCCGACTAGCGGGAGATCTTACGAGCAGTACTTC.

The rearrangement links TRBV4-1 to TRBJ2-2, with 9 nucleotides matching TRBD2. V was pared by 0 bases and J by 5 bases, with 7 bases of the junction left unmatched. The germline V gene has CDR1 MGHRA and CDR2 YSYEKL. This CDR3 is 17 amino acids long. The DNA of the CDR3 is TGCGCCAGCAGCCAAGATTTGAGTAGCGGGAGAACCGGGGAGCTGTTTTTT. Its protein is CASSQDLSSGRTGELFF.

This sequence joins TRBV10-1 and TRBJ2-2; 11 bases match TRBD2. CDR3 length: 16 residues. V was pared by 5 bases and J by 4 bases, with 6 bases of the junction left unmatched. Germline CDR1 reads WNHNN; CDR2 reads SYGVQD (reference sequence). CDR3 loop: CASSLLAGAGTGELFF. For the CDR3, the DNA is TGCGCCAGCAGTTTACTAGCGGGAGCGGGCACCGGGGAGCTGTTTTTT.

Only a few counts were recorded for this clone. This rearrangement joins TRBV19 to TRBJ1-5; D call uncertain. This CDR3 has 14 amino acids. CDR1 is LNHDA and CDR2 is SQIVND in the germline V gene (reference sequence). V was pared by 5 bases and J by 8 bases, with 16 bases between. The CDR3 is CASSFRQSLEPQHF. The DNA for the CDR3 is TGTGCCAGTAGTTTCCGACAATCTTTGGAGCCCCAGCATTTT.

The chain is built from TRBV7-2 and TRBJ1-2; 9 bases are shared with TRBD1. Germline CDR1 reads SGHTA; CDR2 reads FQGNSA. V dropped 7 bases and J dropped 7; count of bases not matched to a gene: 7. The CDR3 sequence is 13 residues long. The CDR3 DNA is TGTGCCAGCACCCGACAGGGGGGAGGTGGCTACACCTTC. Translation: CASTRQGGGGYTF.

V usage is TRBV28 and J usage is TRBJ2-7; 7 nucleotides align to TRBD1. CDR3 length: 14 residues. V was pared by 6 bases and J by 2 bases, with 7 bases of the junction left unmatched. Germline CDR1 MDHEN, CDR2 SYDVKM. The CDR3 loop reads CASSTLGGPYEQYF. The CDR3 DNA is TGTGCCAGCAGCACTTTAGGGGGCCCCTACGAGCAGTACTTC.

The table lists this clone with a few counts. The rearrangement joins TRBV6-1 to TRBJ1-6; 8 nucleotides line up with TRBD1. Germline trimming cut 6 bases from V and 7 bases from J; bases unmatched to any gene: 8. From germline, CDR1 is MNHNS and CDR2 SASEGT. CDR3 length: 15 amino acids. CDR3 residues: CASRDGQGRNSPLHF. The CDR3, as DNA: TGTGCCAGCAGAGACGGACAGGGTCGGAATTCACCCCTCCACTTT.